This TCR beta chain is drawn from a study of T cells in narcolepsy. Study overall: Enrolled donors included narcolepsy type 1 or type 2 patients and healthy controls.

Regarding the study as a whole: No autoreactive T cell clone sequences appeared in some memory CD4+ repertoires. Reportedly, autoreactive clonotypes were serially detected in patients' blood but not controls'. Comparing one patient's CSF and blood CD4+ clonotypes highlighted HCRT- and TRIB2-specific autoreactive clonotypes.

CDR1 LGHNA and CDR2 YNFKEQ come from the germline V gene. The ends were cut back, 6 bases at V and 6 bases at J, with 14 bases in the middle. The CDR3 contains 13 residues. Here immunoSEQ multiplex PCR was the method, and the copy in TCRdb shows in-frame clones only, minus some. This sample has approximately 32,000 clones, with roughly 87% found just once. For this clone: The antigen is undetermined.

The chain couples TRBV4-2 to TRBJ1-2, with TRBD1 as a possible D gene (5 bases). The TCR sequence derives from a human donor with narcolepsy. The specimen was CD45RA- memory CD4+ T cells from PBMCs. This CDR3 is CASRWQGGDGYTF. The CDR3 DNA reads as TGTGCCAGCAGGTGGCAGGGCGGAGATGGCTACACCTTC.